This TCR beta chain was sequenced in a study of blood T cells in healthy people across ages. Study findings and constraints: Older age went with lower TCR beta diversity per million T cells, in a roughly linear way.

CDR1 MDHEN and CDR2 SYDVKM come from the germline V gene. Deletions cut 2 bases from V and 5 bases from J, with 10 bases between. This CDR3 spans 14 amino acids. On this clonotype itself: Its matching antigen is unknown.

In each sample, at least 6.5 million PBMCs were isolated. Primers used in a second PCR of about 6 to 11 cycles were a sample-barcoded 5' primer and a J-beta primer mix. A 12-random-nucleotide template-switch adaptor tagged each cDNA molecule. A single record per CDR3 protein comes from TCRdb applying MiXCR to the 5' RACE reads. The repertoire has roughly 730,000 distinct CDR3 sequences, approximately 60% of them found once; the top ten carry roughly 25%. The sequence was collected from a man aged 35 to 55 in good health. Material: blood. The chain combines TRBV28 with TRBJ2-1; D unclear. The CDR3 sequence is CASSLRAGNNEQFF. The CDR3 coding sequence is TGTGCCAGCAGTTTAAGGGCAGGTAACAATGAGCAGTTCTTC.